This TCR beta chain was documented in a study of cytomegalovirus exposure and HLA in healthy donors. Details on this clone: The same CDR3 arises from other DNA sequences in this sample as well.

PCR used 60 Vbeta primers and 13 Jbeta primers. Only in-frame clones appear in the TCRdb table, and some are missing; sequencing was by immunoSEQ multiplex PCR. The table shows 100,000 to 150,000 clones, with 60% to 80% occurring only once. CDR1 and CDR2 from the germline V gene are SEHNR and FQNEAQ (reference sequence). CDR3 length: 16 amino acids. V was clipped by 5 bases and J by 2 bases; unmatched bases: 12. V usage is TRBV7-9 and J usage is TRBJ2-7; 7 bases match TRBD2. Sequences were obtained from PBMCs. The receptor was derived from a woman aged 50 to 65 in good health and CMV-seronegative. The CDR3 protein is CASSPYSAGRTYEQYF. The CDR3 coding sequence is TGTGCCAGCAGCCCATATTCAGCGGGGAGAACCTACGAGCAGTACTTC.